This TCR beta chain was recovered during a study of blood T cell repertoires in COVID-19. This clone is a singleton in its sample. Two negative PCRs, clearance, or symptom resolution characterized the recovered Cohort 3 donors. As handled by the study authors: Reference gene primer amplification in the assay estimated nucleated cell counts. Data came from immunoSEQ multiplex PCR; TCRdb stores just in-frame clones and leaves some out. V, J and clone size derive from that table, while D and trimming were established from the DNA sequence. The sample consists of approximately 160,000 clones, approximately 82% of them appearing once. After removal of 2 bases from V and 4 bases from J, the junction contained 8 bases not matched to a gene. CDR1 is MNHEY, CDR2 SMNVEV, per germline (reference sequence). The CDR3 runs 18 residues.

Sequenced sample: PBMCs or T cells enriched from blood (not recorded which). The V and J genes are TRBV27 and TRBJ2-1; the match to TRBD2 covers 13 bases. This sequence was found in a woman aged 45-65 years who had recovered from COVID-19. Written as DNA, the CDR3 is TGTGCCAGCAGTTTAGTTTTGGGACTAGCGGGGACGTACAATGAGCAGTTCTTC. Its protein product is CASSLVLGLAGTYNEQFF.